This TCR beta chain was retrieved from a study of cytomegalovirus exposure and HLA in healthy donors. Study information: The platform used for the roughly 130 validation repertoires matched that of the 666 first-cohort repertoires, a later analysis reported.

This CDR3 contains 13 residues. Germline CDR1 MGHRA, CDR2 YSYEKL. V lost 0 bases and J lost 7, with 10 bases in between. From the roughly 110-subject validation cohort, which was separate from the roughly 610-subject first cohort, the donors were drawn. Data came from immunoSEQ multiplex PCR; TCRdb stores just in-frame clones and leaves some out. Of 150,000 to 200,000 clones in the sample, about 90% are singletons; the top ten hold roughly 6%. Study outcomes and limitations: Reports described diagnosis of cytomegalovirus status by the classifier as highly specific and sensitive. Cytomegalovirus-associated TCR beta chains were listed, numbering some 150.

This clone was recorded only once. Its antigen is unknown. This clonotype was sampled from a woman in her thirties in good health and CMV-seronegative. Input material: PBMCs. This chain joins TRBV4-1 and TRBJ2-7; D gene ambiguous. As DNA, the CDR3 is TGCGCCAGCAGCCAAGATTCCCGCAGGGAGCAGTACTTC. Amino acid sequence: CASSQDSRREQYF.